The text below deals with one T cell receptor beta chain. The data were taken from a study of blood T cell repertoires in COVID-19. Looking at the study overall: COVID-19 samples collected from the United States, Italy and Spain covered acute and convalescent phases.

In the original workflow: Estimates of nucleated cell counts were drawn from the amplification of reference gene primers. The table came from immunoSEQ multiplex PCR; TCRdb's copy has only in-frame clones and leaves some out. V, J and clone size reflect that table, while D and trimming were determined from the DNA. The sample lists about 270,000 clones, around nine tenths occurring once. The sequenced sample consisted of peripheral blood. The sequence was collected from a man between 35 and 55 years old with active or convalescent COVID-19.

The CDR3 protein is CASSIDRGLDGPTEAFF. The CDR3 DNA is TGTGCCAGTAGTATAGACCGAGGGTTGGACGGCCCCACTGAAGCTTTCTTT. The J gene is TRBJ1-1, the V gene TRBV19; unclear D gene. Germline loops: CDR1 LNHDA, CDR2 SQIVND (reference sequence). Deletions cut 0 bases from V and 4 bases from J, with 18 bases between. The CDR3 contains 17 residues.